Presented here are 30 T cell receptor beta chains from one specimen sequenced in a study of OX40 agonist ivuxolimab in advanced cancers. Generated by immunoSEQ multiplex PCR, the TCRdb table keeps only in-frame clones and is missing some. This table holds over 40,000 clones, 84% found once. The specimen comprised CD4+ or CD8+ T cells sorted from blood, sampled in a trial of the OX40 agonist ivuxolimab. The receptors stem from an adult with an advanced solid tumor such as melanoma, head and neck, liver or kidney cancer.

V and J are TRBV25-1 and TRBJ2-5; D possibly corresponds to TRBD2 (5 bases). Germline V gene lookup returns CDR1 MGHDK and CDR2 SYGVNS. Trimming removed 8 bases from V and 5 bases from J, with 24 bases in between. CDR3 size: 16 residues. CDR3 DNA sequence: TGTGCCAGCGCACCCCCCGGCAGCGGCCTCCAGGAGACCCAGTACTTC. Its translation is CASAPPGSGLQETQYF.

This rearrangement joins TRBV19 to TRBJ2-2; 9 positions agree with TRBD1. V shed 4 bases and J 6 bases; nucleotides not matched to a gene: 6. The germline V gene encodes CDR1 LNHDA and CDR2 SQIVND (reference sequence). CDR3 length: 15 residues. DNA for the CDR3: TGTGCCAGTAGTACCAGGGACAGGGCAGCCGGGGAGCTGTTTTTT. This encodes CASSTRDRAAGELFF.

This chain joins TRBV5-4 and TRBJ2-1; no firm D call. From germline, CDR1 is SGHNT and CDR2 YYREEE (reference sequence). This CDR3 comprises 15 residues. Trimming took off 0 bases at V and 4 bases at J, with 11 bases between the two ends. DNA of the CDR3: TGTGCCAGCAGCTTGGACAAAGCCCCTTACAATGAGCAGTTCTTC. Translation: CASSLDKAPYNEQFF.

The genes are TRBV2 and TRBJ1-6; 7 nucleotides line up with TRBD1. The CDR3 covers 15 residues. The germline V gene has CDR1 SNHLY and CDR2 FYNNEI. After removal of 3 bases from V and 7 bases from J, the junction contained 6 bases not matched to a gene. CDR3 amino acids: CASSDGFRGNSPLHF. CDR3 DNA sequence: TGTGCCAGCAGTGACGGGTTCAGGGGGAATTCACCCCTCCACTTT. Full variable domain (remainder filled in from reference TRBV2 and TRBJ1-6): EPEVTQTPSHQVTQMGQEVILRCVPISNHLYFYWYRQILGQKVEFLVSFYNNEISEKSEIFDDQFSVERPDGSNFTLKIRSTKLEDSAMYFCASSDGFRGNSPLHFGNGTRLTVT.

Concerning this clone: This may be a read error: a much more frequent sequence differs by one nucleotide. The chain uses TRBV6-9 and TRBJ1-5, with no clear D. CDR3 length: 12 amino acids. CDR1 MNHGY and CDR2 SVAAGI come from the germline V gene. Trimming took off 6 bases at V and 1 base at J, with 4 bases between the two ends. The CDR3 region is CASRQSNQPQHF. The DNA for the CDR3 is TGTGCCAGCAGACAGAGCAATCAGCCCCAGCATTTT.

The V and J genes are TRBV9 and TRBJ2-7; the D call may be TRBD1 or TRBD2 (5 bases each). This CDR3 contains 13 residues. V lost 3 bases and J lost 7, with 14 bases in between. Germline V gene data show CDR1 as SGDLS and CDR2 as YYNGEE. CDR3 nucleotides: TGTGCCAGCAGCGAGGACACGGGGCGAGAGCAGTACTTC. Amino acids: CASSEDTGREQYF.

CDR3 residues: CASSTRSSRDEQYF. CDR3 nucleotide sequence: TGTGCCAGCAGCACACGGAGCAGCCGCGACGAGCAGTACTTC. The chain combines TRBV6-5 with TRBJ2-7, with D unclear. CDR3 size: 14 residues. Per germline, CDR1 MNHEY and CDR2 SVGAGI. Deletions cut 6 bases from V and 5 bases from J, with 17 bases between.

The rearrangement joins TRBV4-1 to TRBJ2-7; the match to TRBD1 covers 8 bases. This CDR3 contains 13 residues. Germline V gene lookup returns CDR1 MGHRA and CDR2 YSYEKL. The J segment lost 3 bases and the V segment lost 5 bases, leaving 3 bases of the junction unmatched. This CDR3 reads CASSKDRVYEQYF. CDR3 nucleotides: TGCGCCAGCAGCAAGGACAGGGTCTACGAGCAGTACTTC.

CDR3 sequence reads: CASSPGRTSGWHNPYSSTDTQYF. The DNA of the CDR3 is TGTGCCAGCAGCCCCGGTAGGACTAGCGGGTGGCATAACCCCTACTCTAGCACAGATACGCAGTATTTT. The chain joins TRBV28 to TRBJ2-3, with 11 bases identical to TRBD2. This CDR3 contains 23 residues. V dropped 6 bases and J dropped 0; count of bases not matched to a gene: 26. Germline loops: CDR1 MDHEN, CDR2 SYDVKM.

The CDR3 sequence is CASGGTRPNTGELFF. The DNA for the CDR3 is TGTGCCAGTGGGGGTACGAGACCGAACACCGGGGAGCTGTTTTTT. The genes are TRBV25-1 and TRBJ2-2, with D perhaps given as TRBD1 or TRBD2 (5 bases each). Germline V CDR1 and CDR2: MGHDK, SYGVNS. The V end was cut by 9 bases, the J end by 0 bases, with 14 bases between. The CDR3 extends over 15 amino acids.

V and J are TRBV30 and TRBJ1-1; 7 positions match TRBD1. The V gene's germline CDR1 is GTSNPN and CDR2 SVGIG (reference sequence). The CDR3 runs to 13 residues. V lost 5 bases, J lost 11 bases, and 14 bases stayed unmatched. The DNA for the CDR3 is TGTGCCTGGGCGGGGACAGCCCGGCGAGGGGCTTTCTTT. This gives the protein CAWAGTARRGAFF.

The chain combines TRBV7-2 with TRBJ1-1, with D perhaps TRBD1 (5 bases). Germline V gene lookup returns CDR1 SGHTA and CDR2 FQGNSA. The CDR3 has 15 residues. The V gene lost 1 base and the J gene lost 4 bases, with 13 bases spanning the gap. The CDR3 sequence: CASSLGQGRPTEAFF. The CDR3, as DNA: TGTGCCAGCAGCTTAGGTCAGGGTAGGCCCACTGAAGCTTTCTTT.

This chain links TRBV19 with TRBJ2-3; 8 nucleotides align to TRBD2. The V and J ends lost 10 bases and 7 bases, in that order; junction bases with no gene match: 13. CDR3 size: 14 residues. In germline, CDR1 is LNHDA, CDR2 SQIVND (reference sequence). Here the CDR3 reads CATPSGGIRHTQYF. CDR3 DNA: TGTGCCACCCCGTCGGGGGGGATTCGTCATACGCAGTATTTT.

This clone was seen a single time. The chain's CDR3 is CASTLTKLSGANVLTF. The CDR3 DNA reads as TGTGCCTCCACCTTGACCAAGCTCTCTGGGGCCAACGTCCTGACTTTC. The chain joins TRBV9 to TRBJ2-6; D gene uncertain. Germline-derived CDR1 and CDR2 are SGDLS and YYNGEE. V lost 10 bases and J lost 0, with 17 bases in between. CDR3 length: 16 amino acids.

The CDR3 nucleotides are TGTGCCAGCAGCCAAGAACCCCAGGGGACGGGGACCACTGAAGCTTTCTTT. Amino acid sequence: CASSQEPQGTGTTEAFF. The chain recombines TRBV4-2 with TRBJ1-1, with D tentatively TRBD1 (6 bases). Trimming removed 0 bases at V and 4 bases at J, with 18 bases between. The CDR3 consists of 17 residues. CDR1 is LGHNA and CDR2 is YNFKEQ in the germline V gene.

The chain carries TRBV7-2 and TRBJ1-4, with a weak D call TRBD1 (5 bases). V lost 1 base to trimming and J lost 6 bases, with 15 bases between them. Germline assignment: CDR1 SGHTA and CDR2 FQGNSA. This CDR3 comprises 16 residues. The CDR3 region has the DNA TGTGCCAGCAGCTTAGAGTCGGCAGGGTGGTATGAAAAACTGTTTTTT. This gives the protein CASSLESAGWYEKLFF.

The V gene is TRBV6-5, the J gene TRBJ2-7; 9 bases line up with TRBD2. CDR3 length equals 14 residues. Unmatched junction bases numbered 4, after V lost 7 bases and J lost 0 bases. Germline V gene data show CDR1 as MNHEY and CDR2 as SVGAGI. CDR3 DNA: TGTGCCAGCACCGGACTAGCGAACTCCTACGAGCAGTACTTC. Its protein is CASTGLANSYEQYF.

The chain employs TRBV13 and TRBJ1-2; TRBD1 matches 9 bases. Trimming removed 5 bases from V and 6 bases from J; junction bases left unmatched: 4. Germline loops: CDR1 PRHDT, CDR2 FYEKMQ (reference sequence). The CDR3 totals 13 residues. CDR3 region: CASSGNRGHGYTF. The CDR3 nucleotides are TGTGCCAGCAGCGGAAACAGGGGGCATGGCTACACCTTC.

V is TRBV5-6 and J is TRBJ2-1, with D possibly being TRBD2 (6 bases). V lost 4 bases and J lost 5, with 19 bases in between. CDR1 is SGHDT, CDR2 YYEEEE, per germline. This CDR3 is 16 amino acids long. The chain's CDR3 is CASSRTLGGIDNEQFF. As DNA, the CDR3 is TGTGCCAGCAGCCGGACCCTTGGAGGGATTGACAATGAGCAGTTCTTC.

The CDR3 loop is CASSFGGRTEAFF. CDR3 DNA sequence: TGTGCCAGCAGCTTCGGGGGACGCACTGAAGCTTTCTTT. The chain couples TRBV11-2 to TRBJ1-1; tentative D call: TRBD1 (5 bases). The V end lost 3 bases, the J end lost 4 bases, and 9 bases lay between the germline ends. Germline V gives CDR1 SGHAT, CDR2 FQNNGV. There are 13 residues in the CDR3.

V gene TRBV18 combines with J gene TRBJ2-1; maybe TRBD2 (5 bases). CDR1 KGHSH and CDR2 LQKENI come from the germline V gene. Trimming pared 3 bases from V and 9 bases from J, leaving 18 bases between. The CDR3 runs 15 residues. Written as DNA, the CDR3 is TGTGCCAGCTCACCTGGGAATGACGGGGTAGGTGAGCAGTTCTTC. Amino acid sequence: CASSPGNDGVGEQFF.

In DNA form, the CDR3 reads TGTGCCAGCAGCTTGAGGTCGGGCTTAGGGGGCACAGATACGCAGTATTTT. As protein: CASSLRSGLGGTDTQYF. This chain connects TRBV5-5 to TRBJ2-3, with D maybe TRBD1 (5 bases). The CDR3 sequence is 17 residues long. The V gene's germline CDR1 is SGHKS and CDR2 YYEKEE (reference sequence). Trimming took off 1 base at V and 1 base at J, with 16 bases between the two ends.

This clone was recorded a few times. The chain is built from TRBV21-1 and TRBJ1-1. TRBV21-1 is described as a pseudogene. CDR3 size: 15 residues. CDR3 amino acids: CASRVPRRENTEAFF. DNA of the CDR3: TGTGCCAGCCGTGTCCCTCGGCGGGAGAACACTGAAGCTTTCTTT.

The gene calls are TRBV5-5 and TRBJ1-2; D remains unclear. The V gene's germline CDR1 is SGHKS and CDR2 YYEKEE (reference sequence). V gave up 0 bases and J gave up 8 bases, with 8 bases separating them. The CDR3 runs to 12 residues. The CDR3 bases are TGTGCCAGCAGCTTGGGGTTAGGAGGCTACACCTTC. Translating it yields CASSLGLGGYTF. The full variable domain, rest sourced from reference TRBV5-5 and TRBJ1-2, is DAGVTQSPTHLIKTRGQQVTLRCSPISGHKSVSWYQQVLGQGPQFIFQYYEKEERGRGNFPDRFSARQFPNYSSELNVNALLLGDSALYLCASSLGLGGYTFGSGTRLTVV.

This rearrangement joins TRBV11-2 to TRBJ2-7; D remains ambiguous. Germline CDR1 SGHAT, CDR2 FQNNGV. The CDR3 runs to 13 residues. V lost 1 base and J lost 2, with 6 bases in between. CDR3 region: CASSLGRAYEQYF. As DNA, the CDR3 is TGTGCCAGCAGCTTAGGCAGAGCCTACGAGCAGTACTTC.

The chain couples TRBV19 to TRBJ1-4, with unresolved D. Germline CDR1 and CDR2: LNHDA and SQIVND (reference sequence). The ends were cut back, 3 bases at V and 5 bases at J, with 10 bases in the middle. The CDR3 is 14 residues long. CDR3 in amino acids: CASSIETVNEKLFF. As DNA, the CDR3 is TGTGCCAGTAGTATCGAGACGGTCAATGAAAAACTGTTTTTT.

V and J are TRBV7-2 and TRBJ1-1, with D perhaps TRBD1 (6 bases). The germline V gene encodes CDR1 SGHTA and CDR2 FQGNSA. The V gene lost 2 bases and the J gene lost 6 bases, with 13 bases spanning the gap. This CDR3 has 14 residues. The CDR3 coding sequence is TGTGCCAGCAGCTTACTACAGGGTAGGGCTGAAGCTTTCTTT. Translated, it gives CASSLLQGRAEAFF.

This chain links TRBV5-8 with TRBJ2-3; D may be TRBD1 (6 bases). This CDR3 spans 15 amino acids. Germline CDR1 and CDR2: SGHTS and YDEGEE. V was clipped by 0 bases and J by 1 base, with 9 bases between them. The CDR3 here is CASSLAGVGTDTQYF. CDR3 bases: TGTGCCAGCAGCTTGGCAGGGGTTGGCACAGATACGCAGTATTTT.

This rearrangement joins TRBV5-1 to TRBJ2-7; 7 nucleotides match TRBD1. V gave up 6 bases and J gave up 2 bases; unmatched junction bases: 5. This CDR3 region has 13 residues. Germline lookup yields CDR1 SGHRS and CDR2 YFSETQ. CDR3 sequence reads: CASNDRVTYEQYF. In nucleotides, the CDR3 is TGCGCCAGCAACGACAGGGTAACCTACGAGCAGTACTTC.

The V and J genes are TRBV30 and TRBJ2-5; D is unclear. The CDR3 is made up of 12 amino acids. Germline values: CDR1 GTSNPN, CDR2 SVGIG (reference sequence). Trimming removed 0 bases at V and 4 bases at J, with 6 bases between. CDR3 sequence: CAWSVHGETQYF. In DNA form, the CDR3 reads TGTGCCTGGAGTGTACACGGAGAGACCCAGTACTTC.